These 8 T cell receptor beta chains were all obtained from the same sample, sequenced in a study of T cells in localized non-small cell lung cancer. Measured with immunoSEQ multiplex PCR; TCRdb has only the in-frame clones, and not every one. The sample includes roughly 40,000 clones, approximately 81% seen only once; the top ten take 7.3%. The material sequenced was peripheral blood mononuclear cells, taken before any cancer treatment. The receptors here all came from a male donor aged 60 or over with stage II lung adenocarcinoma.

The chain uses TRBV27 and TRBJ1-2; weak D call: TRBD1 (6 bases). Germline CDR1 MNHEY, CDR2 SMNVEV (reference sequence). The V and J ends lost 3 bases and 5 bases respectively, with 19 bases between them. CDR3 size: 16 residues. The CDR3 DNA sequence: TGTGCCAGCAGTTTCTTCCGCCGGGACACTATTTATGGCTACACCTTC. Amino acids: CASSFFRRDTIYGYTF.

The chain employs TRBV5-1 and TRBJ2-7; no clear D. This CDR3 is 14 amino acids long. Per germline, CDR1 SGHRS and CDR2 YFSETQ. V dropped 3 bases and J dropped 0 bases, with 10 bases sitting between them. The CDR3 here is CASSWSSNSYEQYF. In DNA, the CDR3 is TGCGCCAGCAGCTGGAGTAGCAACTCCTACGAGCAGTACTTC.

V and J are TRBV28 and TRBJ1-1; D remains unclear. Germline V CDR1 and CDR2: MDHEN, SYDVKM. V shed 2 bases and J shed 1 base, with 5 bases lying between them. The CDR3 has 13 amino acids. The CDR3 DNA reads TGTGCCAGCAGTTTAGGGAAGAACACTGAAGCTTTCTTT. It yields the protein CASSLGKNTEAFF.

The chain combines TRBV7-6 with TRBJ2-7; 7 nucleotides align to TRBD2. Germline V CDR1 and CDR2: SGHVS, FNYEAQ. V lost 5 bases and J lost 6; bases outside the gene matches: 16. This CDR3 is 16 amino acids long. Written as DNA, the CDR3 is TGTGCCAGCAGCCCCCGACCTGGGCTAGCGGAACGCGAGCAGTACTTC. Its translation is CASSPRPGLAEREQYF.

The chain combines TRBV19 with TRBJ2-5; TRBD1 agrees at 11 bases. CDR1 and CDR2 from the germline V gene are LNHDA and SQIVND (reference sequence). The J segment lost 4 bases and the V segment lost 3 bases, leaving 4 bases of the junction unmatched. CDR3 length: 15 amino acids. The CDR3 region has the DNA TGTGCCAGTAGTATGGACAGGGGGCAGGGAGAGACCCAGTACTTC. Its translation is CASSMDRGQGETQYF.

The chain links TRBV18 to TRBJ2-3; D might be TRBD2 (5 bases). In germline, CDR1 is KGHSH, CDR2 LQKENI. The CDR3 extends over 15 amino acids. Trimming took off 3 bases at V and 0 bases at J, with 10 bases between the two ends. The CDR3, as DNA: TGTGCCAGCTCACCCGGACGGACTAGCACAGATACGCAGTATTTT. It is translated as CASSPGRTSTDTQYF.

V is TRBV28 and J is TRBJ2-3; TRBD2 matches 10 bases. V lost 2 bases, J lost 5 bases, and 7 bases stayed unmatched. CDR3 size: 16 residues. Germline lookup yields CDR1 MDHEN and CDR2 SYDVKM. This CDR3 reads CASSLMKREGGDTQYF. CDR3 nucleotides: TGTGCCAGCAGTTTAATGAAGCGGGAGGGGGGAGATACGCAGTATTTT.

Written as DNA, the CDR3 is TGTGCCAGCAGCGTCGGAGCGGGGTTGGGCCAAGAGACCCAGTACTTC. This codes for CASSVGAGLGQETQYF. V and J are TRBV7-8 and TRBJ2-5; TRBD2 aligns across 7 bases. The CDR3 covers 16 residues. The germline CDR1 and CDR2 sequences are SGHVS and FQNEAQ. Unmatched junction bases numbered 10, after V lost 5 bases and J lost 1 base. The full variable domain, completed using reference TRBV7-8 and TRBJ2-5, is GAGVSQSPRYKVAKRGQDVALRCDPISGHVSLFWYQQALGQGPEFLTYFQNEAQLDKSGLPSDRFFAERPEGSVSTLKIQRTQQEDSAVYLCASSVGAGLGQETQYFGPGTRLLVL.